This TCR beta chain came from a study of human thymus T cells. Study observations and caveats: Among thymic and blood repertoires, usage of V and J genes appeared biased.

Profiled with immunoSEQ multiplex PCR; TCRdb holds only in-frame clones, not every one. The table has 57,000 or so clones, 94% seen once; the top ten hold about 6.5%. To note about this clone: Its antigen remains unidentified.

Trimming removed 8 bases at V and 1 base at J, with 10 bases between. The CDR3 runs 13 residues. Germline CDR1 is SNHLY and CDR2 is FYNNEI. Each of the donors was a healthy Finnish infant who was undergoing open corrective cardiac surgery for congenital heart defects. The chain recombines TRBV2 with TRBJ2-3; D perhaps matches TRBD1 (6 bases). The receptor was isolated from a boy under two years old with a congenital heart defect but otherwise immunologically healthy. The sequenced sample consisted of blood. CDR3 nucleotide sequence: TGTGCCAGCTGGGCAGGGGGCACAGATACGCAGTATTTT. Its protein is CASWAGGTDTQYF. Full variable domain (missing parts from reference TRBV2 and TRBJ2-3): EPEVTQTPSHQVTQMGQEVILRCVPISNHLYFYWYRQILGQKVEFLVSFYNNEISEKSEIFDDQFSVERPDGSNFTLKIRSTKLEDSAMYFCASWAGGTDTQYFGPGTRLTVL.